The entry that follows covers one TCR beta chain sequence. Antigen unknown. The trim removed 1 base at V and 5 bases at J, leaving 8 bases unmatched. CDR1 MGHRA and CDR2 YSYEKL come from the germline V gene. The CDR3 is 18 amino acids. The source of the sample is a study of cytomegalovirus exposure and HLA in healthy donors. The overall study: Previous work identified 117 million unique TCR beta sequences from roughly 170 million T cells. Overall study results and limits: Cytomegalovirus-associated TCR beta chains were listed, numbering some 150. TCR beta sequences reportedly predicted most subjects' HLA-A and HLA-B alleles accurately.

PCR employed 60 Vbeta and 13 Jbeta primers. TCRdb keeps only in-frame clones here, not all; method: immunoSEQ multiplex PCR. In the table there are some 160,000 clones, 65% to 80% of which are singletons. Sequencing was carried out using PBMCs. The source of this sequence is a woman between 40 and 50 years old in good health and CMV-seropositive. The chain couples TRBV4-1 to TRBJ2-2, with 12 nucleotides matching TRBD2. The CDR3 reads CASSQVASGGANTGELFF. As DNA, the CDR3 is TGCGCCAGCAGCCAAGTAGCTAGCGGGGGGGCAAATACCGGGGAGCTGTTTTTT.